The T cell receptor (beta chain) described here comes from a study of Ad26.COV2.S vaccination and SARS-CoV-2 variants. Whole-study findings and limits: Whether participants received vaccine or placebo, their non-spike TCR breadth was similar. Total T cell responses were possibly underestimated by TCR breadth and depth analyses.

Libraries were prepared by immunoSEQ multiplex PCR; TCRdb keeps only in-frame clonotypes and omits some of them. The sample carries some 640,000 clones, roughly 90% recorded once. Treatment given: around 19 received Ad26.COV2.S at low or high dose, single or two shots; five or six received placebo; per-sample allocation not given. Day 63 after the first injection of vaccine or placebo was the sampling time. As concerns this clone: Its specificity is not known.

Unmatched junction bases numbered 12, after V lost 7 bases and J lost 4 bases. There are 15 residues in the CDR3. Germline V gene lookup returns CDR1 MNHEY and CDR2 SVGAGI. The receptor was derived from a person between 18 and 65 years old who received the Ad26.COV2.S COVID-19 vaccine or a placebo. This material consisted of peripheral blood, taken in a trial of Ad26.COV2.S vaccine versus placebo. The gene calls are TRBV6-5 and TRBJ2-7, with TRBD1 matching 8 bases. CDR3 loop: CASTPDRARTYEQYF. CDR3 DNA: TGTGCCAGCACTCCGGACAGGGCGAGGACGTACGAGCAGTACTTC.